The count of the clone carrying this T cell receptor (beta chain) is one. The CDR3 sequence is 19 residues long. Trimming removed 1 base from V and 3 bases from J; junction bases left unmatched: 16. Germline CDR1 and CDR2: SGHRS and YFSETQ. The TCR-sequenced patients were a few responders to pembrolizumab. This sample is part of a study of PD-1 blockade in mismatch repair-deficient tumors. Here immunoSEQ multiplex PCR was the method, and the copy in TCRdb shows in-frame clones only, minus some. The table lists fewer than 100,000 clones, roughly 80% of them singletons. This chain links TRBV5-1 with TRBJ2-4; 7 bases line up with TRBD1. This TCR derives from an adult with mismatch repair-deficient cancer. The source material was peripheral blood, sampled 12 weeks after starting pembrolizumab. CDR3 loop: CASSLSDYRGGAGKNIQYF. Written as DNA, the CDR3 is TGCGCCAGCAGCTTGAGTGATTATCGAGGGGGCGCGGGCAAAAACATTCAGTACTTC.